Presented here are 4 T cell receptor beta chains from one specimen sequenced in a study of T-cell reconstitution after alpha-beta-depleted transplantation in children. Unique molecular identifiers featured in how the TCRbeta library was prepared. TCRdb re-analysed the PCR reads in MiXCR, keeping a single row per CDR3 protein. The table records some 600,000 distinct CDR3 sequences, over 15% of them present only once. The sample consisted of PBMCs from the stem cell graft donor, taken from the stem cell graft. The source is a human donor who donated a stem cell graft to a child with acute myeloid leukemia.

This clonotype was counted many times. The chain couples TRBV20-1 to TRBJ1-1; maybe TRBD1 (6 bases). Per germline, CDR1 DFQATT and CDR2 SNEGSKA (reference sequence). Deletions cut 6 bases from V and 5 bases from J, with 13 bases between. The CDR3 contains 12 residues. CDR3 bases: TGCAGTGCCACAGGGAGTCCTACTGAAGCTTTCTTT. It is translated as CSATGSPTEAFF.

This clonotype was counted many times. The chain couples TRBV10-3 to TRBJ1-1; D gene unclear. Germline values: CDR1 ENHRY, CDR2 SYGVKD. The CDR3 contains 13 residues. Deletions cut 6 bases from V and 8 bases from J, with 16 bases between. The CDR3 nucleotides are TGTGCCATCAGCCTAGACTCCTTGCGGGAAGCTTTCTTT. This encodes CAISLDSLREAFF.

The chain couples TRBV4-1 to TRBJ2-5; no clear D. Germline CDR1 is MGHRA and CDR2 is YSYEKL. The CDR3 covers 18 residues. Trimming took off 0 bases at V and 2 bases at J, with 19 bases between the two ends. The CDR3: CASSQEATSIGPQETQYF. As DNA, the CDR3 is TGCGCCAGCAGCCAAGAGGCAACCTCGATTGGCCCACAAGAGACCCAGTACTTC.

Ten or more counts support this clonotype. The V gene is TRBV7-2, the J gene TRBJ1-2; TRBD1 matches 7 bases. Germline V lookup: CDR1 SGHTA, CDR2 FQGNSA. The V segment lost 5 bases and the J segment 3 bases; nucleotides outside the gene matches: 6. This CDR3 is 14 amino acids long. CDR3 DNA sequence: TGTGCCAGCAGCCGCGGGACAGCTGACTATGGCTACACCTTC. It is translated as CASSRGTADYGYTF.